Given below is one T cell receptor (beta chain) in context. Its antigen is unknown. Researchers ran the PCR with 60 Vbeta and 13 Jbeta primers. Here immunoSEQ multiplex PCR was the method, and the copy in TCRdb shows in-frame clones only, minus some. The data contain 150,000 to 200,000 clones, around 84% of them singletons. The sample belongs to a study of cytomegalovirus exposure and HLA in healthy donors. Whole-study results and caveats: Fewer N-insertions than the 666-donor mean were reportedly shown by an Asian-associated ancestry cluster in a later analysis. Cytomegalovirus-associated status was assigned to around 160 TCR beta chains. Based on reports, TCR beta sequences accurately predicted HLA-A and HLA-B alleles for most subjects. Presence/absence analyses assumed roughly uniform sequencing depth across donors, which may not hold.

The V segment lost 7 bases and the J segment 1 base; nucleotides outside the gene matches: 4. Germline V gene sequence: CDR1 SQVTM, CDR2 ANQGSEA. This CDR3 region has 13 residues. The sequence derives from a young woman in good health and CMV-seronegative. This rearrangement joins TRBV29-1 to TRBJ2-7, with 10 bases matching TRBD1. Sequencing was done on a sample of PBMCs. CDR3 amino acids: CSGRDRGSYEQYF. CDR3 in DNA: TGCAGCGGCAGGGACAGGGGTTCCTACGAGCAGTACTTC.